One and the same sample provided the 7 T cell receptor beta chains below, sequenced in a study of CD8+ T cells in alopecia areata. Extracted from the samples, RNA was reverse transcribed into cDNA to serve as the sequencing template. Method: immunoSEQ multiplex PCR; TCRdb's copy keeps in-frame clones and lacks some. The profile shows hundreds of thousands of clones, 30% to 40% of them singletons. The treatment: oral pan-JAK inhibitor, 5-10 mg twice daily. The material sequenced was CD4+ T cells sorted from blood, taken between weeks 30 and 35, from a patient treated with tofacitinib. These receptors all come from a human donor with alopecia areata.

V is TRBV4-2 and J is TRBJ1-1, with 11 bases lining up with TRBD1. J was trimmed by 3 bases and V by 3 bases; bases with no gene match: 6. Germline loops: CDR1 LGHNA, CDR2 YNFKEQ. The CDR3 loop spans 16 amino acids. The CDR3 sequence is CASSQRPGQGDTEAFF. DNA for the CDR3: TGTGCCAGCAGCCAGCGACCGGGACAGGGGGACACTGAAGCTTTCTTT.

The V gene is TRBV4-2, the J gene TRBJ2-5; 12 bases match TRBD2. The V segment lost 0 bases and the J segment 3 bases; nucleotides outside the gene matches: 5. The CDR3 contains 17 residues. CDR1 is LGHNA and CDR2 is YNFKEQ in the germline V gene. CDR3 coding DNA: TGTGCCAGCAGCCAAGATCCTAGCGGGGGGGCAGAAGAGACCCAGTACTTC. Translated, it gives CASSQDPSGGAEETQYF.

This clone was picked up a small number of times. The chain is built from TRBV7-9 and TRBJ2-1; 8 nucleotides align to TRBD2. Germline V gene lookup returns CDR1 SEHNR and CDR2 FQNEAQ (reference sequence). V shed 3 bases and J 2 bases; nucleotides not matched to a gene: 6. The CDR3 contains 16 residues. In DNA, the CDR3 is TGTGCCAGCAGCTTTAGGAGCGGGAGCCCCTACAATGAGCAGTTCTTC. This codes for CASSFRSGSPYNEQFF. Combining the CDR3 with reference TRBV7-9 and TRBJ2-1 gives the whole variable domain DTGVSQNPRHKITKRGQNVTFRCDPISEHNRLYWYRQTLGQGPEFLTYFQNEAQLEKSRLLSDRFSAERPKGSFSTLEIQRTEQGDSAMYLCASSFRSGSPYNEQFFGPGTRLTVL.

The chain uses TRBV7-9 and TRBJ2-1; D not resolved. The V gene lost 3 bases and the J gene lost 7 bases, with 13 bases spanning the gap. Germline CDR1 and CDR2: SEHNR and FQNEAQ (reference sequence). The CDR3 spans 14 residues. The CDR3 protein is CASSFGSQINEQFF. The CDR3 region has the DNA TGTGCCAGCAGCTTCGGCAGCCAAATTAATGAGCAGTTCTTC. Combining the CDR3 with reference TRBV7-9 and TRBJ2-1 gives the whole variable domain DTGVSQNPRHKITKRGQNVTFRCDPISEHNRLYWYRQTLGQGPEFLTYFQNEAQLEKSRLLSDRFSAERPKGSFSTLEIQRTEQGDSAMYLCASSFGSQINEQFFGPGTRLTVL.

This clone came up a few times. The V and J genes are TRBV29-1 and TRBJ1-1, with D maybe TRBD1 (5 bases). The germline V gene has CDR1 SQVTM and CDR2 ANQGSEA. The germline V and J ends were trimmed by 5 bases and 4 bases, with 14 bases remaining between them. The CDR3 extends over 13 amino acids. The DNA for the CDR3 is TGCAGCGTTTCGGGGACCCTGGGCACTGAAGCTTTCTTT. Amino acids: CSVSGTLGTEAFF.

This chain connects TRBV19 to TRBJ2-5; D is undetermined. The CDR3 sequence is 11 residues long. The V gene's germline CDR1 is LNHDA and CDR2 SQIVND (reference sequence). Trimming took 3 bases from V and 1 from J, leaving 0 bases between them. DNA for the CDR3: TGTGCCAGTAGTATCCAAGAGACCCAGTACTTC. Amino acids: CASSIQETQYF.

The chain links TRBV20-1 to TRBJ1-4; no clear D. The CDR3 length is 11 residues. Per the germline V gene, CDR1 is DFQATT and CDR2 is SNEGSKA (reference sequence). Trimming took off 6 bases at V and 8 bases at J, with 10 bases between the two ends. Written as DNA, the CDR3 is TGCAGTGCCACTGAGGAGGAAAAACTGTTTTTT. Translated: CSATEEEKLFF.